The 10 T cell receptor beta chains in this list originate from one sample, sequenced in a study of OX40 agonist ivuxolimab in advanced cancers. Assay used: immunoSEQ multiplex PCR; TCRdb lists only in-frame clones, some missing. This table has tens of thousands of clones, roughly 87% appearing once. Sequences were derived from CD4+ or CD8+ T cells sorted from blood, sampled in a trial of the OX40 agonist ivuxolimab. Receptor source: an adult with an advanced solid tumor such as melanoma, head and neck, liver or kidney cancer.

This clone was seen once. V and J are TRBV30 and TRBJ1-6; 9 nucleotides align to TRBD1. Germline CDR1 GTSNPN, CDR2 SVGIG (reference sequence). V lost 4 bases and J lost 6; bases outside the gene matches: 4. The CDR3 is made up of 14 amino acids. This chain's CDR3 is CAWKDRGVNSPLHF. Written as DNA, the CDR3 is TGTGCCTGGAAGGACAGGGGTGTTAATTCACCCCTCCACTTT.

This clone was counted once. The rearrangement joins TRBV4-1 to TRBJ2-5; D may correspond to TRBD1 or TRBD2 (7 bases each). V was trimmed by 4 bases and J by 6 bases, leaving 24 bases between them. Germline assignment: CDR1 MGHRA and CDR2 YSYEKL. This CDR3 is 17 amino acids long. The CDR3 sequence is CASSLPDRRSGVKTQYF. DNA for the CDR3: TGCGCCAGCAGCCTCCCGGACAGGAGGAGCGGGGTGAAGACCCAGTACTTC.

The V and J genes are TRBV9 and TRBJ2-7; the match to TRBD2 covers 8 bases. Germline V lookup: CDR1 SGDLS, CDR2 YYNGEE. Losses at the gene ends were 4 bases for V and 0 bases for J; bases not matched to a gene: 3. The CDR3 has 14 amino acids. The CDR3 is CASSPAGVSYEQYF. In nucleotides, the CDR3 is TGTGCCAGCAGCCCAGCGGGGGTCTCCTACGAGCAGTACTTC. Together with reference TRBV9 and TRBJ2-7, the CDR3 gives the full variable domain: DSGVTQTPKHLITATGQRVTLRCSPRSGDLSVYWYQQSLDQGLQFLIQYYNGEERAKGNILERFSAQQFPDLHSELNLSSLELGDSALYFCASSPAGVSYEQYFGPGTRLTVT.

The sample holds one count of this clone. The CDR3 here is CASSLKVVDTQYF. The CDR3 DNA reads as TGTGCCAGCAGCTTAAAAGTTGTAGATACGCAGTATTTT. The chain links TRBV7-3 to TRBJ2-3; D gene ambiguous. Trimming stripped 1 base from V and 5 bases from J, with 7 bases between. The CDR3 is 13 residues long. Per germline, CDR1 SGHTA and CDR2 FQGTGA.

J is TRBJ2-7 and V is TRBV5-1, with D unclear. CDR3 length: 16 amino acids. The germline CDR1 and CDR2 sequences are SGHRS and YFSETQ. Trimming pared 3 bases from V and 1 base from J, leaving 17 bases between. CDR3 sequence (DNA): TGCGCCAGCAGCTCCATCCCGATATTAAATTCCTACGAGCAGTACTTC. It encodes CASSSIPILNSYEQYF.

V gene TRBV4-3 combines with J gene TRBJ1-5, with a weak D call TRBD1 (5 bases). Germline V CDR1 and CDR2: LGHNA, YSLEER. The V end was cut by 4 bases, the J end by 2 bases, with 6 bases between. The CDR3 is 13 residues long. The CDR3 loop is CASSRGGNQPQHF. CDR3 DNA: TGCGCCAGCAGCCGGGGGGGCAATCAGCCCCAGCATTTT.

This chain links TRBV28 with TRBJ1-1, with 7 bases fitting TRBD1. CDR1 is MDHEN and CDR2 is SYDVKM in the germline V gene. Germline trimming cut 7 bases from V and 3 bases from J; bases unmatched to any gene: 2. CDR3 length: 12 residues. In DNA form, the CDR3 reads TGTGCCAGCACGGGGACAGACACTGAAGCTTTCTTT. Its protein product is CASTGTDTEAFF.

The chain links TRBV7-9 to TRBJ1-3; tentative D call: TRBD1 (5 bases). Per the germline V gene, CDR1 is SEHNR and CDR2 is FQNEAQ (reference sequence). V dropped 5 bases and J dropped 0 bases, with 5 bases sitting between them. The CDR3 covers 13 residues. The CDR3 DNA is TGTGCCAGCAGCGACAGCTCTGGAAACACCATATATTTT. Translated, it gives CASSDSSGNTIYF.

This chain links TRBV27 with TRBJ2-2; TRBD1 is a possible D gene (7 bases). The CDR3 is 18 amino acids. Trimming took 5 bases from V and 5 from J, leaving 24 bases between them. Germline V gives CDR1 MNHEY, CDR2 SMNVEV (reference sequence). CDR3 sequence: CASSRKVGGGGNTGELFF. In nucleotides, the CDR3 is TGTGCCAGCAGTCGAAAAGTAGGTGGAGGGGGCAATACCGGGGAGCTGTTTTTT.

The chain couples TRBV29-1 to TRBJ1-1, with a possible D match to TRBD1 (5 bases). CDR3 size: 14 residues. Germline-derived CDR1 and CDR2 are SQVTM and ANQGSEA. V was clipped by 0 bases and J by 1 base, with 9 bases between them. The CDR3, as DNA: TGCAGCGTTGAAGATTTTGGGGGGAACACTGAAGCTTTCTTT. Translating gives CSVEDFGGNTEAFF.